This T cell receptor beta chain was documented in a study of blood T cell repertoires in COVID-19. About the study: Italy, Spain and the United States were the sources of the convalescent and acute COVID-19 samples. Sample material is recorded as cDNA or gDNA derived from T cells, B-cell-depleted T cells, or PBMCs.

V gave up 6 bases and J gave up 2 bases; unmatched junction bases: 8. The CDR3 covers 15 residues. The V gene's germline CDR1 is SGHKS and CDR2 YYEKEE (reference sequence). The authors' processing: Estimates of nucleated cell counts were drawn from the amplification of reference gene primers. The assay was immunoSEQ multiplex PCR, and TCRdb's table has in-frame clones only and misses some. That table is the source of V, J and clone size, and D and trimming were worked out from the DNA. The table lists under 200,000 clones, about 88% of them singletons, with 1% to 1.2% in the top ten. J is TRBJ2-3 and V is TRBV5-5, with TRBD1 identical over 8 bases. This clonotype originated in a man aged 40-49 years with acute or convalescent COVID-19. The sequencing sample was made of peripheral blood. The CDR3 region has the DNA TGTGCCAGCAACCAAGTCCAGGGGGCCACAGATACGCAGTATTTT. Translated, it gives CASNQVQGATDTQYF.